One sample yielded the 32 T cell receptor beta chains listed below, sequenced in a study of cytomegalovirus exposure and HLA in healthy donors. PCR involved 60 Vbeta and 13 Jbeta primers. Assay: immunoSEQ multiplex PCR; the TCRdb copy retains only in-frame clones and omits some. In the table there are about 170,000 clones, roughly 70% of which are singletons. Input material: PBMCs. The receptors here all came from a woman between 18 and 29 years old in good health and CMV-seropositive.

The V call is TRBV7-2, the J call TRBJ1-2; TRBD1 aligns across 7 bases. J gave up 7 bases and V 5 bases, and 16 bases lay outside the gene matches. Germline CDR1 is SGHTA and CDR2 is FQGNSA. The CDR3 covers 16 residues. CDR3 nucleotides: TGTGCCAGCAGCAAAGCCGGGACAGCCCTAGGATTTGGCTACACCTTC. Translation gives CASSKAGTALGFGYTF.

The V call is TRBV11-2, the J call TRBJ2-3; D may be TRBD2 (7 bases). Trimming took off 5 bases at V and 3 bases at J, with 12 bases between the two ends. Germline values: CDR1 SGHAT, CDR2 FQNNGV. CDR3 length: 14 residues. CDR3 sequence (DNA): TGTGCCAGCAGCCTCGGGGGGCAAACAGATACGCAGTATTTT. It codes for CASSLGGQTDTQYF.

This chain joins TRBV2 and TRBJ2-1; 15 bases agree with TRBD2. Trimming cost V 5 bases and J 4 bases; bases outside gene matches: 6. This CDR3 comprises 17 residues. Per germline, CDR1 SNHLY and CDR2 FYNNEI. The CDR3 loop reads CASSTGTSGGSYNEQFF. DNA of the CDR3: TGTGCCAGCAGTACCGGGACTAGCGGGGGGTCGTACAATGAGCAGTTCTTC.

The V call is TRBV7-6, the J call TRBJ1-2; the D is unclear. Germline CDR1 is SGHVS and CDR2 is FNYEAQ. The CDR3 contains 17 residues. Trimming took 2 bases from V and 4 from J, leaving 20 bases between them. This CDR3 is CASSLSAGSHLLYGYTF. The CDR3 nucleotides read TGTGCCAGCAGCTTAAGCGCGGGGTCACACCTCCTCTATGGCTACACCTTC.

The chain uses TRBV4-2 and TRBJ2-4; a weak D match, TRBD2 (6 bases). V lost 3 bases and J 9 bases, leaving 36 bases between the germline ends. The CDR3 is made up of 21 amino acids. Per the germline V gene, CDR1 is LGHNA and CDR2 is YNFKEQ. CDR3 coding DNA: TGTGCCAGCAGCCAGACCCCTTCCGTGGAGGGGAAAGATCTAGCCAGGGTCATTCAGTACTTC. Its protein is CASSQTPSVEGKDLARVIQYF.

This clone was counted many times. The V and J genes are TRBV4-2 and TRBJ2-6; tentatively, D is TRBD2 (6 bases). Trimming removed 0 bases from V and 2 bases from J, with 14 bases in between. CDR3 size: 18 residues. The germline V gene encodes CDR1 LGHNA and CDR2 YNFKEQ. Written as DNA, the CDR3 is TGTGCCAGCAGCCAAGAGTCGGAGGGCGAAACTGGGGCCAACGTCCTGACTTTC. This gives the protein CASSQESEGETGANVLTF.

The V and J genes are TRBV7-2 and TRBJ2-5; D is possibly TRBD2 (6 bases). The CDR3 contains 13 residues. Trimming left V 5 bases short and J 4 bases short, with 11 bases between. CDR1 is SGHTA, CDR2 FQGNSA, per germline. The CDR3 reads CASSHPGGETQYF. The CDR3, as DNA: TGTGCCAGCAGCCATCCCGGGGGAGAGACCCAGTACTTC.

The chain employs TRBV11-2 and TRBJ2-7; 9 bases fit TRBD2. The ends lost 4 bases at V and 3 bases at J; junction bases unmatched: 7. CDR1 is SGHAT and CDR2 is FQNNGV in the germline V gene. This CDR3 contains 15 residues. The chain's CDR3 is CASSSIQRGVYEQYF. As DNA, the CDR3 is TGTGCCAGCAGCTCCATCCAGCGGGGGGTCTACGAGCAGTACTTC.

V usage is TRBV5-4 and J usage is TRBJ2-7; TRBD1 matches at 11 bases. From germline, CDR1 is SGHNT and CDR2 YYREEE (reference sequence). CDR3 length: 14 residues. J lost 7 bases, V lost 1 base, and 4 bases had no gene match. The CDR3 coding sequence is TGTGCCAGCAGCTTGTGGACAGGGGGCGGAGAGCAGTACTTC. This encodes CASSLWTGGGEQYF.

Only a few counts were recorded for this clone. The rearrangement uses TRBV5-5 and TRBJ1-1; the match to TRBD1 covers 7 bases. V was clipped by 3 bases and J by 1 base; unmatched bases: 3. This CDR3 has 14 residues. Germline assignment: CDR1 SGHKS and CDR2 YYEKEE (reference sequence). CDR3: CASSSTGANTEAFF. The CDR3, as DNA: TGTGCCAGCAGCTCAACAGGGGCGAACACTGAAGCTTTCTTT.

J is TRBJ1-6 and V is TRBV7-3, with D perhaps matching TRBD1 (6 bases). Per the germline V gene, CDR1 is SGHTA and CDR2 is FQGTGA. V gave up 5 bases and J gave up 1 base, with 24 bases separating them. The CDR3 covers 20 residues. The CDR3 reads CASSADSPPNDPSYNSPLHF. The CDR3 nucleotides are TGTGCCAGCAGCGCGGACAGCCCGCCTAACGATCCTTCCTATAATTCACCCCTCCACTTT.

Here the CDR3 reads CASSLAPGTSGGGNTGELFF. In nucleotides, the CDR3 is TGTGCCAGCAGCTTAGCGCCTGGGACTAGCGGGGGGGGTAACACCGGGGAGCTGTTTTTT. The V and J genes are TRBV7-2 and TRBJ2-2; 16 bases are shared with TRBD2. The CDR3 consists of 20 residues. Per germline, CDR1 SGHTA and CDR2 FQGNSA. With V trimmed by 0 bases and J by 2 bases, 6 bases remained unmatched.

V is TRBV27 and J is TRBJ2-2; D is unclear. V gave up 6 bases and J gave up 4 bases, with 6 bases separating them. CDR3 length: 12 residues. In germline, CDR1 is MNHEY, CDR2 SMNVEV (reference sequence). The CDR3, as DNA: TGTGCCAGCAGCCCCAGCACCGGGGAGCTGTTTTTT. It specifies CASSPSTGELFF.

The chain has TRBV5-1 and TRBJ2-2; D is undetermined. Germline V gene lookup returns CDR1 SGHRS and CDR2 YFSETQ. The CDR3 is 17 amino acids. V lost 2 bases to trimming and J lost 3 bases, with 17 bases between them. This CDR3 is CASSFSPTEHDTGELFF. In DNA form, the CDR3 reads TGCGCCAGCAGCTTCTCCCCGACGGAGCATGACACCGGGGAGCTGTTTTTT.

V is TRBV28 and J is TRBJ1-2; D gene ambiguous. Per the germline V gene, CDR1 is MDHEN and CDR2 is SYDVKM. Trimming cost V 2 bases and J 8 bases, with 12 bases left between them. The length of the CDR3 is 13 residues. Here the CDR3 reads CASSLLVESGYTF. CDR3 sequence (DNA): TGTGCCAGCAGTTTACTGGTGGAGTCGGGCTACACCTTC.

This clone was detected once. The chain recombines TRBV19 with TRBJ1-5; no definite D call. Germline CDR1 reads LNHDA; CDR2 reads SQIVND (reference sequence). Trimming shortened V by 3 bases and J by 3 bases, and 6 bases separated the two germline ends. The CDR3 is 13 amino acids. CDR3 in DNA: TGTGCCAGTAGTATTCTCCTCAATCAGCCCCAGCATTTT. It translates to CASSILLNQPQHF. The full variable domain, rest sourced from reference TRBV19 and TRBJ1-5, is DGGITQSPKYLFRKEGQNVTLSCEQNLNHDAMYWYRQDPGQGLRLIYYSQIVNDFQKGDIAEGYSVSREKKESFPLTVTSAQKNPTAFYLCASSILLNQPQHFGDGTRLSIL.

The rearrangement links TRBV7-2 to TRBJ1-5; the match to TRBD1 covers 8 bases. The junction had 11 bases not matched to a gene; V was cut back by 5 bases and J by 2 bases. Germline values: CDR1 SGHTA, CDR2 FQGNSA. The length of the CDR3 is 17 residues. The CDR3 DNA reads as TGTGCCAGCAGCATAGGGACAGGACTAAACGGCAATCAGCCCCAGCATTTT. This translates into CASSIGTGLNGNQPQHF.

V is TRBV9 and J is TRBJ2-6, with no clear D. Germline assignment: CDR1 SGDLS and CDR2 YYNGEE. Trimming removed 3 bases from V and 4 bases from J, with 5 bases in between. The CDR3 runs 13 residues. CDR3 sequence (DNA): TGTGCCAGCAGCGCAACAGGGGCCAACGTCCTGACTTTC. This translates into CASSATGANVLTF.

Comment on this clone: The junction differs from germline at one of its ends, possibly a read error. The gene calls are TRBV5-1 and TRBJ1-4, with D perhaps matching TRBD1 (5 bases). Germline V gene data show CDR1 as SGHRS and CDR2 as YFSETQ. The CDR3 consists of 15 residues. The CDR3 region has the DNA TGCGCCAGCAGCTCTACAGGTCTAGAGTATGAAAAACTGCTTTTT. Its translation is CASSSTGLEYEKLLF.

The chain joins TRBV27 to TRBJ1-2, with 7 bases aligning to TRBD1. The CDR3 sequence is 13 residues long. Unmatched junction bases numbered 11, after V lost 6 bases and J lost 10 bases. The germline gives CDR1 MNHEY, CDR2 SMNVEV (reference sequence). For the CDR3, the DNA is TGTGCCAGCAGGCCCACCCAACAGGGGTACTACACCTTC. It encodes CASRPTQQGYYTF.

Only one count was recorded for this clone. This chain joins TRBV6-1 and TRBJ2-7; D possibly corresponds to TRBD2 (5 bases). This CDR3 has 15 amino acids. Germline assignment: CDR1 MNHNS and CDR2 SASEGT. V lost 10 bases and J lost 4, with 23 bases in between. This CDR3 reads CAIGLRAHTAYEQYF. CDR3 nucleotide sequence: TGTGCCATTGGACTCCGGGCGCACACTGCTTACGAGCAGTACTTC.

The J gene is TRBJ2-2, the V gene TRBV6-1, with TRBD1 matching over 10 bases. The V and J ends lost 4 bases and 4 bases, in that order; junction bases with no gene match: 6. The V gene's germline CDR1 is MNHNS and CDR2 SASEGT. The CDR3 loop spans 16 amino acids. DNA of the CDR3: TGTGCCAGCAGTGGGAGACAGGGGGCGGTCACCGGGGAGCTGTTTTTT. Encoded protein: CASSGRQGAVTGELFF.

This clone was found once. V is TRBV7-3 and J is TRBJ2-1, with 7 bases that match TRBD2. Per the germline V gene, CDR1 is SGHTA and CDR2 is FQGTGA. Losses at the gene ends were 0 bases for V and 5 bases for J; bases not matched to a gene: 4. The CDR3 totals 15 residues. This CDR3 is CASSLTRGSHNEQFF. The CDR3 nucleotides are TGTGCCAGCAGCTTAACGCGGGGGTCCCACAATGAGCAGTTCTTC.

The V call is TRBV29-1, the J call TRBJ2-5; the match to TRBD1 covers 9 bases. The DNA matches TRBJ2-7 better at its end, which makes the J call doubtful. This CDR3 region has 14 residues. From germline, CDR1 is SQVTM and CDR2 ANQGSEA. The CDR3 region has the DNA TGCAGCGTTGTGGGACAGGGAAAGGACTACGAGCAGTACTTC. The encoded protein is CSVVGQGKDYEQYF.

This clone was seen a handful of times. The chain carries TRBV9 and TRBJ1-5, with D tentatively TRBD1 (6 bases). The CDR3 length is 19 residues. Germline-derived CDR1 and CDR2 are SGDLS and YYNGEE. The germline V and J ends were trimmed by 1 base and 0 bases, with 20 bases remaining between them. The CDR3 region has the DNA TGTGCCAGCAGCGTAACCAACCCTACAGGGACGGGTAGCAATCAGCCCCAGCATTTT. Its protein product is CASSVTNPTGTGSNQPQHF.

The V call is TRBV18, the J call TRBJ2-4; 7 bases are a match to TRBD1. The CDR3 runs to 15 residues. The germline V gene has CDR1 KGHSH and CDR2 LQKENI. Losses at the gene ends were 3 bases for V and 6 bases for J; bases not matched to a gene: 8. The CDR3 DNA is TGTGCCAGCTCACCTATTGGGACAGTAGGAAACATTCAGTACTTC. Its protein is CASSPIGTVGNIQYF.

The chain carries TRBV2 and TRBJ2-7, with no clear D. Germline V gene lookup returns CDR1 SNHLY and CDR2 FYNNEI. V was pared by 4 bases and J by 4 bases, with 5 bases between. The CDR3 loop spans 11 amino acids. CDR3 sequence (DNA): TGTGCCAGCAGTGCGAGGTACGAGCAGTACTTC. It yields the protein CASSARYEQYF.

CDR3 nucleotide sequence: TGTGCCACCAACAGGGAGTATGGCTACACCTTC. Its protein is CATNREYGYTF. The chain joins TRBV5-6 to TRBJ1-2; D is perhaps TRBD1 (6 bases). V lost 9 bases, J lost 5 bases, and 11 bases lay in between. The CDR3 is 11 residues long. Per the germline V gene, CDR1 is SGHDT and CDR2 is YYEEEE.

The chain employs TRBV19 and TRBJ2-7; the match to TRBD1 covers 8 bases. Trimming cost V 4 bases and J 3 bases; bases outside gene matches: 5. The germline CDR1 and CDR2 sequences are LNHDA and SQIVND (reference sequence). The CDR3 extends over 14 amino acids. This CDR3 is CASSKAGGVYEQYF. DNA for the CDR3: TGTGCCAGTAGTAAGGCAGGGGGCGTCTACGAGCAGTACTTC.

V and J are TRBV6-6 and TRBJ1-1; 9 bases agree with TRBD1. J gave up 7 bases and V 3 bases, and 3 bases lay outside the gene matches. The germline CDR1 and CDR2 sequences are MNHNY and SVGAGI (reference sequence). This CDR3 is built from 13 residues. Here the CDR3 DNA reads TGTGCCAGCAGTTATGGGACAGGGCTTGAAGCTTTCTTT. Amino acid sequence: CASSYGTGLEAFF.

The genes are TRBV4-3 and TRBJ2-5; 7 bases are shared with TRBD1. The CDR3 runs 15 residues. V shed 1 base, J shed 2 bases, and the junction held 4 bases outside the gene matches. Germline assignment: CDR1 LGHNA and CDR2 YSLEER. The CDR3 spells CASSQAGGPQETQYF. CDR3 sequence (DNA): TGCGCCAGCAGCCAAGCAGGGGGACCGCAAGAGACCCAGTACTTC.

V is TRBV6-1 and J is TRBJ1-1, with TRBD1 matching 7 bases. The V gene's germline CDR1 is MNHNS and CDR2 SASEGT. The CDR3 loop spans 15 amino acids. V was clipped by 7 bases and J by 5 bases; unmatched bases: 13. CDR3 nucleotides: TGTGCCAGCAACACTCGACAGGGTGTAGTAACTGAAGCTTTCTTT. Translating gives CASNTRQGVVTEAFF.